These T cell receptor beta chains were read from a single sample in a study of OX40 agonist ivuxolimab in advanced cancers. Libraries were prepared by immunoSEQ multiplex PCR; TCRdb keeps only in-frame clonotypes and omits some of them. The profile shows almost 70,000 clones, roughly 88% of them singletons. The sequenced sample was CD4+ or CD8+ T cells sorted from blood, obtained in a trial of the OX40 agonist ivuxolimab. The receptors here all came from an adult with an advanced solid tumor such as melanoma, head and neck, liver or kidney cancer. Both conserved end residues are part of each CDR3. D genes are given only for firm matches. The size of a clone is reported for some rows only, either as once, few or many, or as a class for expanded clones.

d_call,v_call,cdr3_length,j_call,clone_size,cdr3_aa,cdr3_nt
-,TRBV9,14,TRBJ2-2,-,CASSVDGNTGELFF,TGTGCCAGCAGCGTGGACGGGAACACCGGGGAGCTGTTTTTT
-,TRBV7-2,14,TRBJ2-5,-,CASSLFSDSETQYF,TGTGCCAGCAGCTTATTCTCGGACAGTGAGACCCAGTACTTC
-,TRBV14,15,TRBJ2-7,once,CASSQGPDRSYEQYF,TGTGCCAGCAGCCAAGGACCCGACCGTTCCTACGAGCAGTACTTC
-,TRBV2,13,TRBJ1-5,-,CASSELPGQPQHF,TGTGCCAGCAGTGAACTCCCCGGTCAGCCCCAGCATTTT
-,TRBV7-9,13,TRBJ2-7,few,CASSIRQSYEQYF,TGTGCCAGCAGCATAAGACAGTCCTACGAGCAGTACTTC
-,TRBV5-1,15,TRBJ2-3,-,CASSPRDGRTDTQYF,TGCGCCAGCAGCCCCCGGGACGGCCGCACAGATACGCAGTATTTT
-,TRBV19,13,TRBJ2-7,-,CASGLGATYEQYF,TGTGCCAGTGGGTTGGGAGCTACCTACGAGCAGTACTTC
-,TRBV6-1,15,TRBJ1-4,-,CASIFIQGANEKLFF,TGTGCCAGCATTTTTATTCAGGGAGCTAATGAAAAACTGTTTTTT
-,TRBV7-2,13,TRBJ1-3,-,CASSPSPGNTIYF,TGTGCCAGCAGCCCTTCTCCCGGAAACACCATATATTTT
-,TRBV9,16,TRBJ2-6,-,CASSVVGGAGANVLTF,TGTGCCAGCAGCGTAGTAGGAGGGGCTGGGGCCAACGTCCTGACTTTC
-,TRBV7-9,13,TRBJ1-2,-,CASSLGREHGYTF,TGTGCCAGCAGCTTAGGCCGGGAGCATGGCTACACCTTC
TRBD1,TRBV19,14,TRBJ2-5,-,CASSSLGQGETQYF,TGTGCCAGTAGCTCCCTCGGACAGGGTGAGACCCAGTACTTC
TRBD1,TRBV11-3,17,TRBJ1-6,-,CASSLVLGQGGESPLHF,TGTGCCAGCAGCTTAGTCCTAGGACAGGGAGGCGAATCACCCCTCCACTTT
-,TRBV28,12,TRBJ1-5,-,CASTSGSEPQHF,TGTGCCAGCACCTCGGGGTCTGAGCCCCAGCATTTT
TRBD2,TRBV6-6,16,TRBJ2-5,-,CASSPGTSGGVKTQYF,TGTGCCAGCAGTCCCGGGACTAGCGGGGGTGTTAAGACCCAGTACTTC
TRBD1,TRBV5-1,18,TRBJ2-1,-,CASSSPLRGLRSYNEQFF,TGCGCCAGCAGCTCGCCCCTGAGGGGGCTGAGGTCCTACAATGAGCAGTTCTTC
-,TRBV10-3,12,TRBJ1-3,-,CAISTAGNTIYF,TGTGCCATCAGCACAGCCGGAAACACCATATATTTT
TRBD1,TRBV5-1,14,TRBJ1-1,-,CASNQQGMDTEAFF,TGCGCCAGCAACCAACAGGGGATGGACACTGAAGCTTTCTTT
TRBD1,TRBV25-1,15,TRBJ1-1,-,CASRSQQGLNTEAFF,TGTGCCAGCAGATCCCAACAGGGGCTGAACACTGAAGCTTTCTTT